Listed below are T cell receptor beta chains from one sample, sequenced in a study of T cells in localized non-small cell lung cancer. Sequenced by immunoSEQ multiplex PCR; TCRdb stores in-frame clones only, minus some. Counted here are around 130,000 clones, approximately 88% occurring once; the ten biggest clones make up 1.7%. The specimen was peripheral blood, collected before any cancer treatment. All receptors come from a female donor of 60 years or more with stage I lung adenocarcinoma. Both conserved end residues are part of each CDR3. The D gene is left open where the match is weak. Clone size is given for some rows only: seen once, a few or many times, or a class if the clone is expanded.

>TRBV18|15|TRBJ2-7|.|TRBD1
CASSPPGQGVYEQYF
TGTGCCAGCTCACCCCCGGGACAGGGGGTCTACGAGCAGTACTTC
>TRBV6-6|13|TRBJ2-1|.|.
CASSYGIYRPQFF
TGTGCCAGCAGTTACGGGATATACCGTCCGCAGTTCTTC
>TRBV6-1|11|TRBJ2-3|once|.
CASSQIDTQYF
TGTGCCAGCAGCCAGATAGATACGCAGTATTTT
>TRBV27|13|TRBJ1-2|.|.
CASSSRPNYGYTF
TGTGCCAGCAGTTCCCGGCCTAACTATGGCTACACCTTC
>TRBV27|18|TRBJ2-3|.|.
CASSLSAPIPQPTDTQYF
TGTGCCAGCAGTTTATCTGCCCCCATTCCCCAACCCACAGATACGCAGTATTTT
>TRBV29-1|14|TRBJ2-1|.|.
CSVPSALSYNEQFF
TGCAGCGTACCGAGCGCGCTCTCCTACAATGAGCAGTTCTTC
>TRBV7-9|16|TRBJ2-6|.|.
CASAKARQSGANVLTF
TGTGCCAGCGCCAAAGCCCGACAGTCTGGGGCCAACGTCCTGACTTTC
>TRBV7-7|13|TRBJ2-1|many|.
CASSVDDDNEQFF
TGTGCTAGCAGCGTAGACGACGACAATGAGCAGTTCTTC
>TRBV11-2|13|TRBJ1-4|once|.
CASSARQFGKLFF
TGTGCCAGCTCGGCGCGACAGTTTGGAAAACTGTTTTTT
>TRBV21-1|13|TRBJ1-5|.|.
CASTYTPSEPQHF
TGTGCCAGCACCTACACCCCATCGGAGCCCCAGCATTTT
>TRBV6-5|12|TRBJ1-3|.|.
CASSYSRDTIYF
TGTGCCAGCAGTTACTCACGGGACACCATATATTTT
>TRBV7-3|15|TRBJ2-7|few|.
CASSPRVSGPYEQYF
TGTGCCAGCAGCCCACGGGTCTCGGGGCCCTACGAGCAGTACTTC
>TRBV7-2|10|TRBJ2-3|.|.
CASSADTQYF
TGTGCCAGCAGTGCAGATACGCAGTATTTT
>TRBV5-1|14|TRBJ2-7|.|.
CASSPGDSLGEQYF
TGCGCCAGCAGCCCGGGAGACTCCTTAGGGGAGCAGTACTTC
>TRBV14|16|TRBJ2-2|.|.
CASSQVAGTNTGELFF
TGTGCCAGCAGCCAAGTGGCAGGGACTAACACCGGGGAGCTGTTTTTT
>TRBV11-2|16|TRBJ2-2|once|TRBD1
CASSWDRAANTGELFF
TGTGCCAGCAGCTGGGACAGGGCCGCGAACACCGGGGAGCTGTTTTTT
>TRBV5-1|16|TRBJ1-3|.|.
CASSLGRTSPGNTIYF
TGCGCCAGCAGCTTGGGCCGTACATCCCCTGGAAACACCATATATTTT
>TRBV5-1|15|TRBJ2-3|.|.
CASSLATGSADTQYF
TGCGCCAGCAGCTTGGCGACAGGTTCTGCAGATACGCAGTATTTT
>TRBV19|14|TRBJ1-5|.|.
CASSIRAGNQPQHF
TGTGCCAGTAGTATAAGGGCAGGCAATCAGCCCCAGCATTTT
>TRBV2|15|TRBJ2-2|few|TRBD2
CASRRVAGVTGELFF
TGTGCCAGCAGAAGAGTAGCGGGAGTTACCGGGGAGCTGTTTTTT
>TRBV29-1|14|TRBJ2-3|.|TRBD2
CSVVTSAYTDTQYF
TGCAGCGTTGTAACTAGCGCGTACACAGATACGCAGTATTTT
>TRBV28|14|TRBJ2-7|.|TRBD2
CASSSSGRAKEQYF
TGTGCCAGCAGTTCTAGCGGGAGGGCGAAGGAGCAGTACTTC
>TRBV19|13|TRBJ1-2|.|.
CASSSKKGYGYTF
TGTGCCAGTAGTAGCAAGAAGGGCTATGGCTACACCTTC
>TRBV19|14|TRBJ2-5|.|.
CASSLGQPRGTQYF
TGTGCCAGTAGTTTGGGACAACCAAGAGGGACCCAGTACTTC
>TRBV28|13|TRBJ1-1|few|.
CASSLVRNTEAFF
TGTGCCAGCAGTTTGGTCAGGAACACTGAAGCTTTCTTT
>TRBV2|13|TRBJ1-5|.|.
CASRVLSNQPQHF
TGTGCCAGCCGGGTCCTTAGCAATCAGCCCCAGCATTTT
>TRBV28|14|TRBJ2-7|.|TRBD2
CASSSGGPRYEQYF
TGTGCCAGCAGTTCGGGAGGGCCTAGGTACGAGCAGTACTTC
>TRBV6-5|13|TRBJ2-7|.|.
CASRRGDPGEQYF
TGTGCCAGCAGGAGGGGGGACCCCGGCGAGCAGTACTTC
>TRBV2|14|TRBJ1-2|.|TRBD1
CASTLLGQAVGYTF
TGTGCCAGCACTCTACTTGGACAGGCTGTTGGCTACACCTTC
>TRBV7-3|15|TRBJ2-2|.|TRBD1
CASSLAGQGTGELFF
TGTGCCAGCAGCTTGGCGGGACAGGGTACCGGGGAGCTGTTTTTT
>TRBV28|17|TRBJ1-5|.|.
CASSLLIEQYSNQPQHF
TGTGCCAGCAGTTTATTAATTGAACAGTATAGCAATCAGCCCCAGCATTTT
>TRBV5-1|14|TRBJ2-7|.|.
CASSFQGPSYEQYF
TGCGCCAGCAGCTTTCAAGGCCCATCCTACGAGCAGTACTTC
>TRBV21-1|14|TRBJ2-1|.|.
CASSPPLEPNEQFF
TGTGCCAGCAGCCCCCCGTTAGAACCCAATGAGCAGTTCTTC
>TRBV19|14|TRBJ1-2|.|TRBD1
CASSTYGTGAGYTF
TGTGCCAGTAGCACCTATGGGACAGGGGCTGGCTACACCTTC
>TRBV7-9|15|TRBJ2-3|.|.
CASRLRGAGTDTQYF
TGTGCCAGCAGACTTAGGGGGGCGGGCACAGATACGCAGTATTTT
>TRBV10-3|14|TRBJ2-3|.|TRBD2
CAISDSGRTDTQYF
TGTGCCATCAGTGATAGCGGGCGCACAGATACGCAGTATTTT
>TRBV28|21|TRBJ1-5|.|TRBD1
CASRPKQGARGGLYSNQPQHF
TGTGCCAGCAGACCCAAACAGGGGGCGCGGGGGGGTCTATATAGCAATCAGCCCCAGCATTTT
>TRBV29-1|13|TRBJ2-7|.|TRBD1
CSFGQGAPYEQYF
TGCAGCTTCGGACAGGGGGCCCCCTACGAGCAGTACTTC
>TRBV6-5|15|TRBJ2-2|once|.
CASRPPGINTGELFF
TGTGCCAGCAGACCGCCGGGGATAAACACCGGGGAGCTGTTTTTT
>TRBV27|15|TRBJ2-5|.|TRBD2
CASSPGTSGIGTQYF
TGTGCCAGCAGTCCGGGGACTAGCGGGATCGGGACCCAGTACTTC
>TRBV5-1|13|TRBJ1-4|.|.
CASSGGDVEKLFF
TGCGCCAGCAGCGGGGGAGATGTGGAAAAACTGTTTTTT
>TRBV9|15|TRBJ2-2|.|.
CASSVAGWTAGELFF
TGTGCCAGCAGCGTAGCTGGCTGGACCGCCGGGGAGCTGTTTTTT
>TRBV27|16|TRBJ2-2|.|TRBD2
CASSGFGLAGTGELFF
TGTGCCAGCAGTGGGTTCGGGTTAGCGGGGACCGGGGAGCTGTTTTTT
>TRBV9|13|TRBJ2-7|.|TRBD1
CASSGTGSYEQYF
TGTGCCAGCAGCGGGACAGGATCCTACGAGCAGTACTTC
>TRBV6-6|14|TRBJ2-5|.|.
CASSYAGFQETQYF
TGTGCCAGCAGTTACGCAGGGTTTCAAGAGACCCAGTACTTC
>TRBV19|17|TRBJ2-1|once|TRBD2
CASSIPLAGGWSNEQFF
TGTGCCAGTAGTATCCCTCTAGCGGGTGGATGGAGCAATGAGCAGTTCTTC
>TRBV7-9|12|TRBJ1-2|.|.
CASSFGQYGYTF
TGTGCCAGCAGCTTCGGCCAGTATGGCTACACCTTC
>TRBV27|15|TRBJ2-6|once|.
CASSKESSGANVLTF
TGTGCCAGCAGTAAAGAGAGCTCTGGGGCCAACGTCCTGACTTTC
>TRBV18|14|TRBJ2-7|.|.
CASSPLGDSYEQYF
TGTGCCAGCTCACCCCTCGGCGACTCCTACGAGCAGTACTTC
>TRBV11-1|14|TRBJ1-1|.|TRBD1
CASRTGVSVTEAFF
TGTGCCAGCAGGACAGGGGTCTCTGTCACTGAAGCTTTCTTT
>TRBV7-2|17|TRBJ1-2|.|.
CASSLGVRTVQYYGYTF
TGTGCCAGCAGCTTAGGCGTCAGGACAGTGCAGTATTATGGCTACACCTTC
>TRBV4-2|16|TRBJ2-3|.|.
CASSQDGQGGSDTQYF
TGTGCCAGCAGCCAAGACGGGCAGGGAGGCTCAGATACGCAGTATTTT
>TRBV4-2|15|TRBJ2-1|.|.
CASSQVDEGSNEQFF
TGTGCCAGCAGCCAAGTAGATGAGGGATCCAATGAGCAGTTCTTC